This section outlines one T cell receptor (beta chain) sequence together with its context. Germline CDR1 and CDR2: LNHDA and SQIVND (reference sequence). CDR3 length: 15 amino acids. V shed 10 bases and J shed 4 bases, with 22 bases lying between them. This table comes from immunoSEQ multiplex PCR, and its TCRdb copy is limited to in-frame clones, with some not included. This sample has approximately 150,000 clones; around 90% occur once, and the top ten carry less than 2.5%. The data derive from a study of T cell responses to AZD1222 COVID-19 vaccine. This receptor was taken from an adult who received the AZD1222 COVID-19 vaccine. The V gene is TRBV19, the J gene TRBJ1-2; D is uncertain. Specimen: peripheral blood, collected 28 days after the second AZD1222 dose. In nucleotides, the CDR3 is TGTGCCACCCACCCGTCCGGCAGAGCTGTCTATGGCTACACCTTC. It yields the protein CATHPSGRAVYGYTF.